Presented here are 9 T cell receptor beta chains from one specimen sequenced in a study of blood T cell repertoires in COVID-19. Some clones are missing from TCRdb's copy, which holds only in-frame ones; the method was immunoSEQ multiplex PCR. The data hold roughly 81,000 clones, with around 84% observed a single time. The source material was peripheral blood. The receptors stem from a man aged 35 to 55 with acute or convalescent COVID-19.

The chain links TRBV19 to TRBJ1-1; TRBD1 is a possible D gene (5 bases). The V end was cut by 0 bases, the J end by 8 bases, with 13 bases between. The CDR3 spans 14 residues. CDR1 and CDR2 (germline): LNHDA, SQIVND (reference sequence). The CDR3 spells CASSIDGSGREAFF. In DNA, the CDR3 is TGTGCCAGTAGTATAGATGGGTCAGGGCGAGAAGCTTTCTTT.

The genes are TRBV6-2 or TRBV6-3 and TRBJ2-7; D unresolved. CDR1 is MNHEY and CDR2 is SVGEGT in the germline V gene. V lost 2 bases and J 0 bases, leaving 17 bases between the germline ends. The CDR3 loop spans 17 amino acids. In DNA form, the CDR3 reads TGTGCCAGCAGTTACGCCCCCCCGGGTAGGAGCTCCTACGAGCAGTACTTC. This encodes CASSYAPPGRSSYEQYF.

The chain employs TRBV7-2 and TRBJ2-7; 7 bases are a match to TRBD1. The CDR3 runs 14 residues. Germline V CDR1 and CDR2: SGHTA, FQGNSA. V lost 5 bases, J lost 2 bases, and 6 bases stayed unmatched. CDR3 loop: CASSLGQVPYEQYF. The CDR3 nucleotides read TGTGCCAGCAGCCTTGGACAGGTCCCCTACGAGCAGTACTTC.

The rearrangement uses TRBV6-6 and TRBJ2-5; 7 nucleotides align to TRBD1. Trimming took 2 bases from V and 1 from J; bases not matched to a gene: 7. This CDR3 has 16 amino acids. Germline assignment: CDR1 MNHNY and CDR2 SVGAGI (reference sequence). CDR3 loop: CASSYAERQGQETQYF. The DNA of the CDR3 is TGTGCCAGCAGTTACGCGGAGAGACAGGGCCAAGAGACCCAGTACTTC.

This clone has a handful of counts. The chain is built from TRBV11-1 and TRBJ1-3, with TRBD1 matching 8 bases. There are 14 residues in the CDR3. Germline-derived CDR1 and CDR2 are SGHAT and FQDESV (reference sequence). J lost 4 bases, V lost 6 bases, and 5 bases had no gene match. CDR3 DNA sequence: TGTGCCAGCAGACGGACAGGGAACGGAAACACCATATATTTT. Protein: CASRRTGNGNTIYF.

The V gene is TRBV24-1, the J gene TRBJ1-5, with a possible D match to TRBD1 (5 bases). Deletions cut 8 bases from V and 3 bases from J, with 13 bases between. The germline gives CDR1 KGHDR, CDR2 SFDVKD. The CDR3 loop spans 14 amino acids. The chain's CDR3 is CATMGEANNQPQHF. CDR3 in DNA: TGTGCCACCATGGGGGAGGCCAACAATCAGCCCCAGCATTTT.

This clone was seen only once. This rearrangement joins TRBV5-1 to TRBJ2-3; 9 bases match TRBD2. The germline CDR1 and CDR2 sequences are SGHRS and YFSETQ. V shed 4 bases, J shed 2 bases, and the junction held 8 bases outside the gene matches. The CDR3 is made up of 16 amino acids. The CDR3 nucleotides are TGCGCCAGCAGCCAAGAGACTAGCGGATTCACAGATACGCAGTATTTT. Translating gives CASSQETSGFTDTQYF.

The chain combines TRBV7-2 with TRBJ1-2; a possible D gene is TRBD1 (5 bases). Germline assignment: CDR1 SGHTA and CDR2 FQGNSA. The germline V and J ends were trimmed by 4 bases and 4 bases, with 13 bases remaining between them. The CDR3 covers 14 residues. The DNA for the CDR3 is TGTGCCAGCAGCTCCCCGGGGGGAAGCTATGGCTACACCTTC. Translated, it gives CASSSPGGSYGYTF.

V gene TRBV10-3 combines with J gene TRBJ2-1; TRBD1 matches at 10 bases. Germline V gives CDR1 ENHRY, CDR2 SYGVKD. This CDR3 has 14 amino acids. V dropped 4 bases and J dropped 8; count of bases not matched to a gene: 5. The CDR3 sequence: CAISVRDRGDEQFF. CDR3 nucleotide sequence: TGTGCCATCAGTGTCCGGGACAGGGGCGATGAGCAGTTCTTC.